Reported below is one T cell receptor beta chain. The sample is drawn from a study of blood T cell repertoires in COVID-19. Study details: The cDNA or gDNA used as material had been derived from T cells, B-cell-depleted T cells, or PBMCs.

The CDR3 spans 15 residues. V dropped 5 bases and J dropped 9 bases, with 20 bases sitting between them. Germline V lookup: CDR1 SGHVS, CDR2 FQNEAQ. TCRdb's table, derived via immunoSEQ multiplex PCR, lists solely in-frame clones and lacks some. This sample has some 200,000 clones, with around 91% found just once. The clonotype was recovered from a woman under 30 in a cohort exposed to, infected with or recovered from COVID-19 (not recorded which). The chain carries TRBV7-8 and TRBJ2-1; D might be TRBD2 (7 bases). Sequencing used PBMCs or T cells enriched from blood (not recorded which). CDR3 nucleotides: TGTGCCAGCAGCCTCCTTGGGGCGGGGGCTGTTGAGCAGTTCTTC. Its translation is CASSLLGAGAVEQFF.